The rows below give T cell receptor beta chains drawn from one sample of a study of T cell repertoires in cytomegalovirus infection. TCRdb fed the reads into MiXCR, producing one record per CDR3 protein. This table has roughly 320,000 distinct CDR3 sequences, around 9.6% appearing once. Sequencing was performed on PBMCs. Receptor source: a human donor in good health (CMV status not recorded). Some clones in this sample may be carry-over from other donors' samples. Each CDR3 is given with its conserved first and last residue. D genes are given only for firm matches. Clone size, where shown, is once, few, many, or a class for clones that have expanded.

j_gene	d_gene	abundance	v_gene	CDR3nt	CDR3aa
TRBJ1-1	TRBD1	NA	TRBV18	TGTGCCAGCTCACCAACGCGACAGGGGTCGCCTGAAGCTTTCTTT	CASSPTRQGSPEAFF
TRBJ1-5	NA	NA	TRBV20-1	TGCAGTGCTAAGGGATCCTTGAATCAGCCCCAGCATTTT	CSAKGSLNQPQHF
TRBJ1-1	NA	many	TRBV7-2	TGTGCCAGCAGCTTAACGCTGGGCACTGAAGCTTTCTTT	CASSLTLGTEAFF
TRBJ2-4	NA	many	TRBV7-2	TGTGCCAGCAGCTTAAGGGGGGGCAGTGTTACTGATCTAGCCAAAAACATTCAGTACTTC	CASSLRGGSVTDLAKNIQYF
TRBJ1-1	NA	few	TRBV20-1	TGCAGTGCTAGAGGTGACAGGCCAGGAGCTTTCTTT	CSARGDRPGAFF
TRBJ2-1	NA	many	TRBV6-1	TGTGCCAGCAGTGAAGCTTCACTTCCCGGGATTAATGAGCAGTTCTTC	CASSEASLPGINEQFF
TRBJ1-1	NA	many	TRBV11-2	TGTGCCAGCAGCTCCTCCGACAGGATGGGGACTGAAGCTTTCTTT	CASSSSDRMGTEAFF
TRBJ1-1	NA	many	TRBV6-6	TGTGCCACTGGGACGAACACTGAAGCTTTCTTT	CATGTNTEAFF
TRBJ1-1	TRBD1	NA	TRBV27	TGTGCCAGCAGTACTGACAGGGTTGAAGCTTTCTTT	CASSTDRVEAFF
TRBJ2-2	NA	NA	TRBV23-1	TGCGCCAGCAGCGACCAGGGGCGAGACACCGGGGAGCTGTTTTTT	CASSDQGRDTGELFF
TRBJ2-1	TRBD2	many	TRBV7-8	TGTGCCAGCAGCTTAACTAGCGGGGGGATGAATGAGCAGTTCTTC	CASSLTSGGMNEQFF
TRBJ1-1	NA	few	TRBV7-6	TGTGCCAGCAGCCAAGGGGAATTGAACACTGAAGCTTTCTTT	CASSQGELNTEAFF
TRBJ2-2	NA	many	TRBV11-3	TGTGCCAGCAGCTTAGATCTGCCGGGCCGAGACACCGGGGAGCTGTTTTTT	CASSLDLPGRDTGELFF
TRBJ1-1	NA	many	TRBV29-1	TGCAGCGTGGGCAGCCGGCTGACTGAAGCTTTCTTT	CSVGSRLTEAFF
TRBJ1-2	NA	many	TRBV6-5	TGTGCCAGCAGTTACTTCGACAGCTATGGCTACACCTTC	CASSYFDSYGYTF
TRBJ1-2	NA	few	TRBV5-1	TGCGCCAGCAGACCTACGGGGTCCAACTATGGCTACACCTTC	CASRPTGSNYGYTF
TRBJ2-2	TRBD1	few	TRBV27	TGTGCCAGCAGCGGGCAGGGACAGGCCACCGGGGAGCTGTTTTTT	CASSGQGQATGELFF
TRBJ2-4	NA	NA	TRBV6-1	TGTGCCAGCAGTGAAGCGTTGACAGGAACCCAATTAGCCAAAAACATTCAGTACTTC	CASSEALTGTQLAKNIQYF
TRBJ2-2	TRBD1	many	TRBV5-6	TGTGCCAGCAGCCTCCGGACAGGGACCGTCCTAAACACCGGGGAGCTGTTTTTT	CASSLRTGTVLNTGELFF
TRBJ2-5	NA	many	TRBV7-9	TGTGCCAGCAGCCCAGCGGTCCAAGAGACCCAGTACTTC	CASSPAVQETQYF
TRBJ2-1	NA	many	TRBV20-1	TGCAGTGCTAGAGACCCTCTTCTCCTAGTGGGTGAGCAGTTCTTC	CSARDPLLLVGEQFF
TRBJ1-2	TRBD1	NA	TRBV23-1	TGCGCCAGCAGCGGACAGGAGGATGGCTACACCTTC	CASSGQEDGYTF
TRBJ1-2	TRBD1	NA	TRBV7-2	TGTGCCAGCAGCTTAGGAGACAGGGGGTACTATGGCTACACCTTC	CASSLGDRGYYGYTF
TRBJ2-7	TRBD1	many	TRBV25-1	TGTGCCAGCAGTGCTGCCCGGGACAGATACTTC	CASSAARDRYF
TRBJ2-2	NA	few	TRBV7-3	TGTGCCAGCAGCATAGGGACGGTGCTGCCCGGGGAGCTGTTTTTT	CASSIGTVLPGELFF
TRBJ2-7	TRBD1	few	TRBV20-1	TGCAGTGTCCTCCCGACAGGGGTTTCCTACGAGCAGTACTTC	CSVLPTGVSYEQYF
TRBJ1-1	NA	many	TRBV7-9	TGTGCCAGCAATCCTCCGACGGTTAACACTGAAGCTTTCTTT	CASNPPTVNTEAFF
TRBJ2-1	TRBD2	many	TRBV28	TGTGCCAGCAGTTTTCCTTGGGGAACTAGCGGGGGAGAAAATGAGCAGTTCTTC	CASSFPWGTSGGENEQFF
TRBJ2-3	NA	many	TRBV5-5	TGTGCCAGCTCCGCGTCGGACATTATTACAGATACGCAGTATTTT	CASSASDIITDTQYF
TRBJ1-1	TRBD1	few	TRBV5-1	TGCGCCAGCAGTCAATCTCTGGGACAGGGGGCCACTGAAGCTTTCTTT	CASSQSLGQGATEAFF
TRBJ2-1	TRBD2	many	TRBV15	TGTGCCACCAGCAGACCGGCTAGCGGGGGTAATGAGCAGTTCTTC	CATSRPASGGNEQFF
TRBJ2-1	TRBD2	NA	TRBV20-1	TGCAGTGCTAGAGATATTGGGCGGGGGGGCCAAGTCAATGAGCAGTTCTTC	CSARDIGRGGQVNEQFF
TRBJ2-6	TRBD1	many	TRBV28	TGTGCCCACACGGGGACAGTCGCCCGCTCTGGGGCCAACGTCCTGACTTTC	CAHTGTVARSGANVLTF
TRBJ1-2	TRBD1	many	TRBV28	TGTGCCAGCAGTCTCCGGGACAGGCGTTCTAACTATGGCTACACCTTC	CASSLRDRRSNYGYTF
TRBJ2-5	TRBD2	many	TRBV10-3	TGTGCCATCAGTGCTACGGGGGGGCCCCAAGAGACCCAGTACTTC	CAISATGGPQETQYF
TRBJ1-5	TRBD1	few	TRBV28	TGTGCCAGCACTCCGAGACAGGGAAGGCAGCCCCAGCATTTT	CASTPRQGRQPQHF
TRBJ1-1	TRBD1	NA	TRBV5-1	TGCGCCAGCAGCCCTCCGGCGACAGGGGTTGGCACTGAAGCTTTCTTT	CASSPPATGVGTEAFF
TRBJ2-6	TRBD1	NA	TRBV18	TGTGCCAGCTCACAGGACAGGGATGGGGCCAACGTCCTGACTTTC	CASSQDRDGANVLTF
TRBJ1-6	NA	many	TRBV6-2/TRBV6-3	TGTGCCAGCAGTTACCCGGAGATTCTTTCACCCCTCCACTTT	CASSYPEILSPLHF
TRBJ2-3	NA	many	TRBV10-3	TGTGCCATCAGTGAGCCGGGTGGGGGATTCGGCACAGATACGCAGTATTTT	CAISEPGGGFGTDTQYF
TRBJ1-1	NA	many	TRBV5-5	TGTGCCAGCAGCCTCCACCTACAGGGTAGGAACACTGAAGCTTTCTTT	CASSLHLQGRNTEAFF
TRBJ1-2	TRBD1	many	TRBV28	TGTGCCAGCATCATCGGGACAGGGCATGGCTACACCTTC	CASIIGTGHGYTF
TRBJ1-1	NA	NA	TRBV29-1	TGCAGCGTTTCCCTAGAAGCTTTCTTT	CSVSLEAFF
TRBJ1-1	NA	few	TRBV29-1	TGCAGCTCCAGGGGCCACACTGAAGCTTTCTTT	CSSRGHTEAFF
TRBJ2-7	NA	few	TRBV6-5	TGTGCCAGCAGTCAGGGTTTTGGCGAGCAGTACTTC	CASSQGFGEQYF